This T cell receptor (beta chain) is drawn from a study of cytomegalovirus exposure and HLA in healthy donors. Germline V gives CDR1 WSHSY, CDR2 SAAADI. V shed 5 bases, J shed 4 bases, and the junction held 14 bases outside the gene matches. The CDR3 runs 17 residues. Use of 60 Vbeta and 13 Jbeta primers characterized the PCR. Sequencing was performed with immunoSEQ multiplex PCR; in TCRdb, only in-frame clones are kept and a portion is missing. The data hold about 120,000 clones, with around three fifths observed a single time. This chain joins TRBV10-2 and TRBJ2-1; 7 bases are shared with TRBD1. Sequenced material: PBMCs. The clonotype originates from a woman between 40 and 55 years old in good health and CMV-seropositive. The CDR3 loop reads CASSLPDRDRSYNEQFF. CDR3 coding DNA: TGCGCCAGCAGTCTTCCCGATCGGGACAGATCGTACAATGAGCAGTTCTTC.